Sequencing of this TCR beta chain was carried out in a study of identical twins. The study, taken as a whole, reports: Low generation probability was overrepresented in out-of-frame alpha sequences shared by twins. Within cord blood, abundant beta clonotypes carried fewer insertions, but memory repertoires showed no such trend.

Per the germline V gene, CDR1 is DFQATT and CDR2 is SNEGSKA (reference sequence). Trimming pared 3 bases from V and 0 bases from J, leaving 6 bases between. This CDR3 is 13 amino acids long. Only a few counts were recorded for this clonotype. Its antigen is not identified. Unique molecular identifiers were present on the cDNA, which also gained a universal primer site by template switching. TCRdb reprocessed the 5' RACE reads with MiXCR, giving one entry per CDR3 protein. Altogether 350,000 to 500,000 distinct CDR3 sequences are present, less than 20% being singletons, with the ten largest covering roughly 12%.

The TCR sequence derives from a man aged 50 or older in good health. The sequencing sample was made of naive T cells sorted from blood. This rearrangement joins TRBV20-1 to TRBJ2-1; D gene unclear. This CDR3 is CSASYRSYNEQFF. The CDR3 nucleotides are TGCAGTGCTAGTTATCGCTCCTACAATGAGCAGTTCTTC.